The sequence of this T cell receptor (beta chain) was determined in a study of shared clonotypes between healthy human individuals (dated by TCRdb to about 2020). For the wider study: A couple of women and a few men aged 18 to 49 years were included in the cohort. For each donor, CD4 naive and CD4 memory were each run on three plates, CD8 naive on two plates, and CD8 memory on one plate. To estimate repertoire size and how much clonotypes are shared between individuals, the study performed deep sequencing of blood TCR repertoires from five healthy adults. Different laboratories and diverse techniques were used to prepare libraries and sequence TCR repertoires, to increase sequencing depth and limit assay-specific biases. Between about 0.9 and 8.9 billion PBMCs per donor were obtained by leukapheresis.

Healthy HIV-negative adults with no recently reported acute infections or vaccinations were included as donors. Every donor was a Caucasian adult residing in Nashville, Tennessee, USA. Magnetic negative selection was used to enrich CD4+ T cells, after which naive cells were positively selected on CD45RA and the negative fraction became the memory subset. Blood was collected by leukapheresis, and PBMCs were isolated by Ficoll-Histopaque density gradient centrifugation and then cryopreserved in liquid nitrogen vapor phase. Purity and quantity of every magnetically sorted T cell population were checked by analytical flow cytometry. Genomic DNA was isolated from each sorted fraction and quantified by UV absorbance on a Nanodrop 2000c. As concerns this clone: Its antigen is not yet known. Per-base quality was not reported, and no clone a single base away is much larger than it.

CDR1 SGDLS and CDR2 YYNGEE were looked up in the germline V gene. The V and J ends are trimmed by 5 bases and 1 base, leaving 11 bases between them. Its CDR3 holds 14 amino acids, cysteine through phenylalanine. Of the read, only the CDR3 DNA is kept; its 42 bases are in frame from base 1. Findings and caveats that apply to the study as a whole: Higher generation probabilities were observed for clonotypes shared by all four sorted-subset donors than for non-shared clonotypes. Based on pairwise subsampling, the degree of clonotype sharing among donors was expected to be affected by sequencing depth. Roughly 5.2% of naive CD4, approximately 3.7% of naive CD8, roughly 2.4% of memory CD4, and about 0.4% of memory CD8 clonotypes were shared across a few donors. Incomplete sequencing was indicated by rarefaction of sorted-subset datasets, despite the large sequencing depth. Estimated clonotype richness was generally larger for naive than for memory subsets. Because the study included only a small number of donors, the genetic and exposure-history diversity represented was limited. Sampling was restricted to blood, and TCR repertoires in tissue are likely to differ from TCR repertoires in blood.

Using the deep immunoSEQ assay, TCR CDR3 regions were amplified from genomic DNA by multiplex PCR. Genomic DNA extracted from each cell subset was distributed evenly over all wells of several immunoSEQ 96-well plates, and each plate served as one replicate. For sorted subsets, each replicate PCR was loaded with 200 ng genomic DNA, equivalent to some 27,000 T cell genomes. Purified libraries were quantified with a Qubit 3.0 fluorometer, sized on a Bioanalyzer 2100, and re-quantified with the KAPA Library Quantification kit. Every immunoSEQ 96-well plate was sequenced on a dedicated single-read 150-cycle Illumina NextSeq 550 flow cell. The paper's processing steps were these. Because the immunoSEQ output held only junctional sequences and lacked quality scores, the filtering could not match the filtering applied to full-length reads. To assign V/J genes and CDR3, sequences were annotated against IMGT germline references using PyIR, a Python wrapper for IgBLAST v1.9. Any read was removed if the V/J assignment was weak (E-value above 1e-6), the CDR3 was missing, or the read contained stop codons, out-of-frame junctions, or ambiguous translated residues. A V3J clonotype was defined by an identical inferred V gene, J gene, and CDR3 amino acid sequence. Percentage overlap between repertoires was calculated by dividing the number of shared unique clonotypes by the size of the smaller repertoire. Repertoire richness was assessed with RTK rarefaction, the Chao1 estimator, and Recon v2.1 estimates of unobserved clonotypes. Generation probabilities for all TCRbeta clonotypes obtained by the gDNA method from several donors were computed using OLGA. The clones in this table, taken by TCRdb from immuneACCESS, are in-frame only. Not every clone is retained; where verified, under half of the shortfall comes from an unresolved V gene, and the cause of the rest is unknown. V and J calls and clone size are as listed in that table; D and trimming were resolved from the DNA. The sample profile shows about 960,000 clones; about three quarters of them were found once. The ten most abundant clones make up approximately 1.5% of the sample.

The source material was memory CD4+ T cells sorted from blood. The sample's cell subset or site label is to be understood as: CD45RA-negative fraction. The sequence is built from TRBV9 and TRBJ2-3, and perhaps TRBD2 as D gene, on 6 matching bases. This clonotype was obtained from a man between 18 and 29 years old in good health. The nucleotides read TGTGCCAGCAGAGCTCGGAGGGGCACAGATACGCAGTATTTT. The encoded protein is CASRARRGTDTQYF.